This TCR beta chain was recorded in a study of blood T cells in healthy people across ages (dated by TCRdb to 2015 to 2017). For the study in its entirety: In model experiments, template switching captured roughly one uniquely barcoded TCR beta cDNA molecule for every two T cells. Age-related changes in TCR beta repertoire diversity were measured in the study by deep sequencing normalized with unique cDNA molecular identifiers. Four age groups were formed from the donors: young (average around 15 years), middle-aged (approximately 39), aged (over 55) and long-lived (82). To avoid experimental bias, donors of different ages were spread randomly across the sequencing lanes. Two additional independent replicas of 1 million unique cDNA reads from the same blood draw were analyzed for two donors (one aged 18 to 30 and one aged 80 or older). Points the paper makes about the study in general: Observed TCR beta diversity correlated strongly with the percentage of naive T cells measured by flow cytometry. As age increased, observed TCR beta diversity per million T cells dropped in a roughly linear way, and a significant reduction was already evident by age 40. Because the CMV infection status of the donors was unknown, age-related changes in expanded clonotypes may potentially have been confounded. Bulk unsorted PBMC profiling prevented conclusive comparison of naive and antigen-experienced compartments. Estimates of total diversity based on one million sequenced T cells were regarded as lower bounds and as underestimates. Compared with the aged group, more naive CD4+ T cells, fewer expanded clones and increased TCR diversity were shown by the long-lived group, suggesting age selection.

The roughly 38 donors, aged about 6 to 95 years, were systemically healthy Caucasian individuals from Russia. About 10 milliliters of peripheral blood were drawn from each donor into EDTA-treated Vacutainer tubes. Ficoll-Paque density-gradient centrifugation was used to isolate PBMCs, with at least 6 million per sample. Total RNA, at least 6 micrograms per sample, was extracted from PBMCs with Trizol reagent. Naive CD45RAhigh/CD27high T cell percentages were measured by flow cytometry on a PBMC aliquot from every donor. The CDR3 sequence holds 16 residues, the cysteine and phenylalanine included. Just CDR3 DNA is preserved here, 48 bases in frame from base 1. CDR1 and CDR2 were assigned from the germline V gene as SGHTA and FQGNSA. Libraries came from 5' RACE. The instrument was an Illumina HiSeq 2500. A second 7 to 11 cycle PCR used a sample-barcoded 5' primer and a J-beta primer mix. A template-switch 5' adaptor carrying 12 random nucleotides introduced a unique molecular identifier onto each TCR beta cDNA molecule. Each sample yielded at least 3 million CDR3-containing paired-end reads. The Mint cDNA synthesis kit, primed by a TRBC-specific oligonucleotide, was used to synthesize first-strand cDNA from all RNA. After uracil-DNA glycosylase treatment, a first 18-cycle PCR used universal primers M1SS and BC2_uni_R on all cDNA. The published analysis was carried out like this. Normalization of each sample was performed by random selection of 1 million high-quality reads, each carrying a distinct molecular identifier. Reads with shared molecular identifiers were discarded instead of being binned into consensus sequences. MiTCR, set to a Q25 quality threshold and the strictest error-elimination algorithm, was used for CDR3 identification, clonotype clustering and error correction. A nonparametric unseen species model with Euler transformation was used to estimate lower-bound total TCR beta diversity. TCRdb ran its own pipeline on the public reads, namely fastp trimming at Q25 and MiXCR clone calling, and kept in-frame beta chains. Rows with one shared CDR3 protein collapse into an entry with the most common genes and DNA. These V and J calls rely on TCRdb rather than the paper's analysis. This sample has 890,000 or so distinct CDR3 sequences in its table, and less than 80% of those were observed once. Together, the top ten hold around a quarter of the sample.

As to this clonotype: The antigen it recognizes is unknown. The junction does not match germline at one end; this may be a read error.

The chain is encoded by TRBV7-2 joined to TRBJ2-4, with TRBD1 tentatively as D gene (6 bases match). The receptor was isolated from a man under 40 in good health. Sequencing was performed on blood. The encoded CDR3 is CASSQTGIVSKNIQYF. The DNA reads TGTGCTAGCAGCCAAACAGGGATTGTCTCCAAAAACATTCAGTACTTC.